This entry lists 24 T cell receptor beta chains sequenced from one sample in a study of metastatic and nonmetastatic thyroid tumors. All patients were treatment-naive before thyroid surgery. TCRdb re-called clones from the PCR reads using MiXCR. The sample comprises under 25,000 clones, under 35% of which are singletons, and approximately 6.1% rests with the top ten. Sequencing used blood. These receptors were taken from a female donor with papillary thyroid cancer or a benign thyroid nodule (not recorded which). Some clones in this sample may be carry-over from other donors' samples.

Of note for this clone: Germline is not matched at one junction end, which may reflect a read error. This rearrangement joins TRBV6-5 to TRBJ1-1, with D possibly TRBD1 on 5 matching bases. The CDR3 sequence is 14 residues long. From germline, CDR1 is MNHEY and CDR2 SVGAGI. The CDR3 sequence is CASSLKDMVTDAFF. CDR3 sequence (DNA): TGTGCCAGCAGTTTAAAGGACATGGTCACTGATGCTTTCTTT.

This chain links TRBV19 with TRBJ2-7, with a tentative D call TRBD2 (7 bases). The CDR3 sequence is 13 residues long. Germline CDR1 LNHDA, CDR2 SQIVND (reference sequence). Trimming took 5 bases from V and 4 from J, leaving 12 bases between them. CDR3: CASSPGGAYEQYF. The CDR3 DNA sequence: TGTGCCAGTAGTCCTGGGGGGGCGTACGAGCAGTACTTC.

This clone has a count of ten or more. V and J are TRBV7-8 and TRBJ1-5; the D is unclear. This CDR3 is built from 15 residues. Trimming shortened V by 5 bases and J by 5 bases, and 16 bases separated the two germline ends. Germline values: CDR1 SGHVS, CDR2 FQNEAQ. The CDR3 protein is CASSPPGVGDQPQHF. The CDR3 DNA reads TGTGCCAGCAGCCCTCCCGGAGTGGGTGATCAGCCCCAGCATTTT.

This clone has a count of ten or more. The chain carries TRBV5-4 and TRBJ2-6; D could derive from TRBD1 or TRBD2 (5 bases each). Germline values: CDR1 SGHNT, CDR2 YYREEE (reference sequence). V shed 2 bases and J shed 0 bases, with 6 bases lying between them. The CDR3 has 15 residues. Here the CDR3 reads CASSFGTSGANVLTF. The CDR3 DNA sequence: TGTGCCAGCAGCTTTGGGACCTCTGGGGCCAACGTCCTGACTTTC.

The J gene is TRBJ2-7, the V gene TRBV11-1; possibly TRBD2 for D (5 bases). From germline, CDR1 is SGHAT and CDR2 FQDESV (reference sequence). This CDR3 has 13 residues. The V end was cut by 1 base, the J end by 13 bases, with 17 bases between. CDR3 bases: TGTGCCAGCAGCTTAGTCAGAGAACTAGGAGGATACTTC. Translating it yields CASSLVRELGGYF.

This clone was observed a few times. A clone one base away is much larger, so this may be a read error. This sample also contains other DNA sequences that code for the same CDR3. The chain has TRBV5-6 and TRBJ2-7; 9 bases agree with TRBD1. There are 15 residues in the CDR3. The germline V gene encodes CDR1 SGHDT and CDR2 YYEEEE. Trimming took 0 bases from V and 5 from J; bases not matched to a gene: 6. CDR3 nucleotides: TGTGCCAGCAGCTTGGCGGGACAGGGATTACACGAGCAGTACTTC. This sequence encodes CASSLAGQGLHEQYF.

By share, this clone ranks as medium-sized. The chain joins TRBV15 to TRBJ1-3; possible D gene TRBD1, 6 bases. Germline-derived CDR1 and CDR2 are LNHNV and YYDKDF (reference sequence). The CDR3 covers 16 residues. The V and J ends lost 1 base and 12 bases respectively, with 22 bases between them. CDR3 sequence reads: CATSRGRQGPMEIIYF. In nucleotides, the CDR3 is TGTGCCACCAGCAGAGGACGGCAGGGGCCGATGGAAATCATATATTTT.

This chain links TRBV5-6 with TRBJ2-3; TRBD2 matches at 7 bases. The J segment lost 3 bases and the V segment lost 2 bases, leaving 6 bases of the junction unmatched. CDR3 length: 15 residues. Germline V gene lookup returns CDR1 SGHDT and CDR2 YYEEEE. The CDR3 reads CASSFRGVWTDTQYF. The DNA of the CDR3 is TGTGCCAGCAGCTTTCGGGGGGTTTGGACAGATACGCAGTATTTT.

The chain combines TRBV6-1 with TRBJ1-1; D not resolved. Germline V gene sequence: CDR1 MNHNS, CDR2 SASEGT. The CDR3 runs 15 residues. V gave up 5 bases and J gave up 1 base, with 14 bases separating them. CDR3 nucleotide sequence: TGTGCCAGCAGTACCGGGAGCGAAGGGAACACTGAAGCTTTCTTT. Its protein is CASSTGSEGNTEAFF.

The chain carries TRBV15 and TRBJ2-7; D remains unclear. The CDR3 has 16 residues. The V and J ends lost 4 bases and 1 base respectively, with 17 bases between them. Germline V gives CDR1 LNHNV, CDR2 YYDKDF (reference sequence). CDR3 protein: CATSNGRGFNSYEQYF. CDR3 DNA: TGTGCCACCAGCAACGGGCGCGGTTTTAATTCCTACGAGCAGTACTTC.

V gene TRBV6-1 combines with J gene TRBJ1-2; 7 bases line up with TRBD1. J lost 0 bases, V lost 6 bases, and 7 bases had no gene match. This CDR3 has 15 amino acids. Germline CDR1 and CDR2: MNHNS and SASEGT. The CDR3 nucleotides are TGTGCCAGCAGCATCCGGGACAGACCTAACTATGGCTACACCTTC. This translates into CASSIRDRPNYGYTF.

For this clone: The CDR3 does not close with the conserved phenylalanine or tryptophan, likely indicating a read error. The genes are TRBV6-1 and TRBJ2-1; no reliable D call. The CDR3 totals 11 residues. With 6 bases removed from V and 8 bases from J, the gap between germline ends came to 8 bases. CDR1 and CDR2 from the germline V gene are MNHNS and SASEGT. The CDR3 DNA follows: TGTGCCAGCAGACGTAGGGATGAGCAGTTCTTA. Translated: CASRRRDEQFL.

By share of the sample, this clone is medium-sized. The chain recombines TRBV6-6 with TRBJ1-1; D gene uncertain. Germline V gene lookup returns CDR1 MNHNY and CDR2 SVGAGI (reference sequence). Trimming left V 0 bases short and J 1 base short, with 15 bases between. The CDR3 has 17 amino acids. The CDR3 loop is CASSYSRLFMENTEAFF. The CDR3 region has the DNA TGTGCCAGCAGTTACTCGAGGCTTTTTATGGAGAACACTGAAGCTTTCTTT.

A word on this clone: One junction end does not reproduce the germline sequence, and a read error may be involved. J is TRBJ2-3 and V is TRBV20-1; D is uncertain. This CDR3 region has 14 residues. Per germline, CDR1 DFQATT and CDR2 SNEGSKA (reference sequence). The DNA for the CDR3 is TGCATTGCTGAGTCCCCCTGGAGCACAGATACGCAGTACTTT. Translating it yields CIAESPWSTDTQYF.

This clone occurred many times. V is TRBV7-9 and J is TRBJ1-4, with no clear D. The ends were cut back, 5 bases at V and 8 bases at J, with 12 bases in the middle. Germline V CDR1 and CDR2: SEHNR, FQNEAQ (reference sequence). The CDR3 covers 13 residues. The CDR3, as DNA: TGTGCCAGCAGCCTCCTACTAGGAGAAAAACTGTTTTTT. This translates into CASSLLLGEKLFF.

The V and J genes are TRBV7-2 and TRBJ2-7, with D uncertain. Germline V gene data show CDR1 as SGHTA and CDR2 as FQGNSA. V lost 5 bases and J lost 7, with 15 bases in between. This CDR3 region has 13 residues. CDR3 loop: CASSTVPNREQYF. CDR3 nucleotides: TGTGCCAGCAGCACAGTGCCCAATCGAGAGCAGTACTTC. The full variable domain, completed using reference TRBV7-2 and TRBJ2-7, is GAGVSQSPSNKVTEKGKDVELRCDPISGHTALYWYRQSLGQGLEFLIYFQGNSAPDKSGLPSDRFSAERTGGSVSTLTIQRTQQEDSAVYLCASSTVPNREQYFGPGTRLTVT.

This CDR3 is CASSFDLGQKIYGYTF. Here the CDR3 DNA reads TGCGCCAGCAGCTTCGACCTAGGACAGAAAATCTATGGCTACACCTTC. The chain joins TRBV5-1 to TRBJ1-2; D is perhaps TRBD1 (6 bases). Deletions cut 2 bases from V and 4 bases from J, with 18 bases between. The CDR3 totals 16 residues. Germline V gene data show CDR1 as SGHRS and CDR2 as YFSETQ. The variable domain in full, with the rest retrieved from reference TRBV5-1 and TRBJ1-2, is KAGVTQTPRYLIKTRGQQVTLSCSPISGHRSVSWYQQTPGQGLQFLFEYFSETQRNKGNFPGRFSGRQFSNSRSEMNVSTLELGDSALYLCASSFDLGQKIYGYTFGSGTRLTVV.

The table lists this clone with many counts. The rearrangement uses TRBV2 and TRBJ2-3; 8 bases line up with TRBD2. This CDR3 comprises 17 residues. V gave up 8 bases and J gave up 0 bases; unmatched junction bases: 13. CDR1 is SNHLY, CDR2 FYNNEI, per germline. CDR3 protein: CASPAGGTSSSTDTQYF. DNA for the CDR3: TGTGCCAGCCCGGCGGGAGGCACCTCGTCTAGCACAGATACGCAGTATTTT.

The chain couples TRBV19 to TRBJ2-1, with 8 bases that match TRBD1. After removal of 3 bases from V and 9 bases from J, the junction contained 4 bases not matched to a gene. The CDR3 extends over 13 amino acids. Germline V gene data show CDR1 as LNHDA and CDR2 as SQIVND (reference sequence). This chain's CDR3 is CASSIPTGAEQFF. CDR3 DNA sequence: TGTGCCAGTAGTATCCCGACAGGGGCTGAGCAGTTCTTC.

This clone was recorded many times. This chain connects TRBV4-3 to TRBJ1-2; 9 nucleotides align to TRBD1. This CDR3 is 17 amino acids long. The germline gives CDR1 LGHNA, CDR2 YSLEER. V dropped 4 bases and J dropped 5; count of bases not matched to a gene: 14. CDR3 nucleotide sequence: TGCGCCAGCAGCCCGACCGGACAGGGGTCTCCCTTTTATGGCTACACCTTC. Encoded protein: CASSPTGQGSPFYGYTF.

This chain joins TRBV19 and TRBJ1-2; D call uncertain. Per the germline V gene, CDR1 is LNHDA and CDR2 is SQIVND (reference sequence). The CDR3 contains 13 residues. The ends were cut back, 3 bases at V and 3 bases at J, with 8 bases in the middle. The chain's CDR3 is CASSILADYGYTF. In DNA, the CDR3 is TGTGCCAGTAGTATTTTAGCAGACTATGGCTACACCTTC.

Turning to this clone: A much more abundant neighbour one base away suggests this may be a read error. No conserved phenylalanine or tryptophan ends this CDR3, so it is likely a read error. The chain carries TRBV29-1 and TRBJ2-2; 7 bases map to TRBD1. This CDR3 region has 13 residues. Germline lookup yields CDR1 SQVTM and CDR2 ANQGSEA. Losses at the gene ends were 6 bases for V and 3 bases for J; bases not matched to a gene: 4. CDR3 in amino acids: CSVRGLYTGELFL. Written as DNA, the CDR3 is TGCAGCGTGAGGGGGCTATACACCGGGGAGCTGTTTCTT.

This clone is medium-sized. The chain has TRBV6-1 and TRBJ2-3; D unresolved. Germline CDR1 and CDR2: MNHNS and SASEGT. V lost 8 bases, J lost 0 bases, and 6 bases lay in between. The CDR3 has 12 residues. DNA of the CDR3: TGTGCCAGCTCGGAGAGCACAGATACGCAGTATTTT. Protein sequence: CASSESTDTQYF.

The table lists this clone with many counts. This may come from a read error, since a much larger clone is one base off. This CDR3 is also generated by other DNA sequences in the sample. The chain links TRBV28 to TRBJ2-3, with D possibly matching TRBD1 (6 bases). Germline CDR1 reads MDHEN; CDR2 reads SYDVKM. V lost 2 bases to trimming and J lost 2 bases, with 11 bases between them. The CDR3 covers 15 residues. CDR3 nucleotides: TGTGCCAGCAGTTTAGAGGGACAAAACACAGATACGCAGTATTTT. This sequence encodes CASSLEGQNTDTQYF. The full variable domain, completed using reference TRBV28 and TRBJ2-3, is DVKVTQSSRYLVKRTGEKVFLECVQDMDHENMFWYRQDPGLGLRLIYFSYDVKMKEKGDIPEGYSVSREKKERFSLILESASTNQTSMYLCASSLEGQNTDTQYFGPGTRLTVL.